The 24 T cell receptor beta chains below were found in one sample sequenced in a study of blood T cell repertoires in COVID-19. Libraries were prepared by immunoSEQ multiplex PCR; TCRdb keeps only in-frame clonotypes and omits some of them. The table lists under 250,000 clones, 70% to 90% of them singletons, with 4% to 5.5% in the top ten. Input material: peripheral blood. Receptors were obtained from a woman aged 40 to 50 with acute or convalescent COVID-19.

CDR3 nucleotides: TGTGCCAGCAGCTTAGGCAGGCAGTACGAGCAGTACGTC. Residues: CASSLGRQYEQYV. J is TRBJ2-7 and V is TRBV11-1; no clear D. The CDR3 spans 13 residues. The germline V gene has CDR1 SGHAT and CDR2 FQDESV (reference sequence). Trimming left V 1 base short and J 4 bases short, with 8 bases between.

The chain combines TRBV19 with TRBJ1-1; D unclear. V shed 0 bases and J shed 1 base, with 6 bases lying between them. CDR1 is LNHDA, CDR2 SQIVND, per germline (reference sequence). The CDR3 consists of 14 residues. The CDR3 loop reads CASSIEGGNTEAFF. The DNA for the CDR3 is TGTGCCAGTAGTATAGAAGGCGGGAACACTGAAGCTTTCTTT.

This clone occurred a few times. CDR3 loop: CASSGTGYEKLFF. CDR3 sequence (DNA): TGCGCCAGCAGTGGGACAGGGTATGAAAAACTGTTTTTT. The V call is TRBV5-1, the J call TRBJ1-4; 9 nucleotides agree with TRBD1. The CDR3 contains 13 residues. The junction had 2 bases not matched to a gene; V was cut back by 5 bases and J by 6 bases. Germline values: CDR1 SGHRS, CDR2 YFSETQ.

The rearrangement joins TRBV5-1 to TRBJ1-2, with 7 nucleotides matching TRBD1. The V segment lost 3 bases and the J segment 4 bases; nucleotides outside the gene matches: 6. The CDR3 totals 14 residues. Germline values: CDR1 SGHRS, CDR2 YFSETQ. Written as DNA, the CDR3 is TGCGCCAGCAGCTCCTCAGGGGGGACCTATGGCTACACCTTC. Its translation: CASSSSGGTYGYTF.

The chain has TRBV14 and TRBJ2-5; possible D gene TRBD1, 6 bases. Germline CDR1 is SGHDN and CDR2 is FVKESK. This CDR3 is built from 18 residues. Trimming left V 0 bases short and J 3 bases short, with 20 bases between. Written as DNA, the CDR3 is TGTGCCAGCAGCCAAGAATGGTCAACAGGGAGTTGGGAAGAGACCCAGTACTTC. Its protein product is CASSQEWSTGSWEETQYF.

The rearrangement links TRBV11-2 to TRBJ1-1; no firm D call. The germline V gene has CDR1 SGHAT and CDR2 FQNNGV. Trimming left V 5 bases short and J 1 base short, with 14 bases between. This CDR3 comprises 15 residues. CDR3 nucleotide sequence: TGTGCCAGCAGCACCCGAGTTGGTCGGAACACTGAAGCTTTCTTT. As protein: CASSTRVGRNTEAFF.

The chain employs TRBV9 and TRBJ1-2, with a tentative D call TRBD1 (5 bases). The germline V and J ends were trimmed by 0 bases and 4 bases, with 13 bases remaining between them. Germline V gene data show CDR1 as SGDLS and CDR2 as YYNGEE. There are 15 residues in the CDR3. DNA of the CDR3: TGTGCCAGCAGCGTAGGAGGAGGGGCAAGCTATGGCTACACCTTC. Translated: CASSVGGGASYGYTF.

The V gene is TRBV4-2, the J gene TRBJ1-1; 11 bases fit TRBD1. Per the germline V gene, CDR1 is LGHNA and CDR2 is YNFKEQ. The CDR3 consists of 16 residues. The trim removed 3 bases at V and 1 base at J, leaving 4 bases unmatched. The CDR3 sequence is CASSHQDRGRNTEAFF. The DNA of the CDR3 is TGTGCCAGCAGCCACCAGGACAGGGGGCGGAACACTGAAGCTTTCTTT.

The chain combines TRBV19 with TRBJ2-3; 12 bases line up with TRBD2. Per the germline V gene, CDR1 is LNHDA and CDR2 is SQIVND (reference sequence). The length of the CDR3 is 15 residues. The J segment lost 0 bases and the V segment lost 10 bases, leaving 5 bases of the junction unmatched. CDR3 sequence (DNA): TGTGCCACCCTAGCGGGGGGGTTGAGCACAGATACGCAGTATTTT. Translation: CATLAGGLSTDTQYF.

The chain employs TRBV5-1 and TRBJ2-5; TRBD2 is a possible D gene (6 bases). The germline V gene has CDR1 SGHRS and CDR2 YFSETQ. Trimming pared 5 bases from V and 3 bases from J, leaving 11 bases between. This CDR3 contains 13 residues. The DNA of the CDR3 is TGCGCCAGCAGATTGACTAGAGAAGAGACCCAGTACTTC. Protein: CASRLTREETQYF.

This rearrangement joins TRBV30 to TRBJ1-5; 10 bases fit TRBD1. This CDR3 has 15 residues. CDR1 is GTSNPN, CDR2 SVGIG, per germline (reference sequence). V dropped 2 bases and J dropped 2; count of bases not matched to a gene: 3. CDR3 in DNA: TGTGCCTGGAGTTCCGGGACAGGGGGCAATCAGCCCCAGCATTTT. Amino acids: CAWSSGTGGNQPQHF. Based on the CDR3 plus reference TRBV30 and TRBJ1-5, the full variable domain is SQTIHQWPATLVQPVGSPLSLECTVEGTSNPNLYWYRQAAGRGLQLLFYSVGIGQISSEVPQNLSASRPQDRQFILSSKKLLLSDSGFYLCAWSSGTGGNQPQHFGDGTRLSIL.

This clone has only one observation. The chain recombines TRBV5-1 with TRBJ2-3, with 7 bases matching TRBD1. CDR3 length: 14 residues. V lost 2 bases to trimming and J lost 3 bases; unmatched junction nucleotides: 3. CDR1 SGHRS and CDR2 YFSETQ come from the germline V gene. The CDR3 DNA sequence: TGCGCCAGCAGCTTAGGACAGGAGACAGATACGCAGTATTTT. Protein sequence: CASSLGQETDTQYF. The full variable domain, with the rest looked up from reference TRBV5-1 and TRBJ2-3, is KAGVTQTPRYLIKTRGQQVTLSCSPISGHRSVSWYQQTPGQGLQFLFEYFSETQRNKGNFPGRFSGRQFSNSRSEMNVSTLELGDSALYLCASSLGQETDTQYFGPGTRLTVL.

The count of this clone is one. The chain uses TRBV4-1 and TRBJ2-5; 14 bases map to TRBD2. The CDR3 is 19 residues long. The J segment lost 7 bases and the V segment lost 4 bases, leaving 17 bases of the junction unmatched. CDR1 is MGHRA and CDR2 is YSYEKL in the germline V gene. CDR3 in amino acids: CASSPPLKKGLAGVGTQYF. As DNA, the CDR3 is TGCGCCAGCAGCCCTCCACTAAAAAAGGGACTAGCGGGGGTCGGGACCCAGTACTTC.

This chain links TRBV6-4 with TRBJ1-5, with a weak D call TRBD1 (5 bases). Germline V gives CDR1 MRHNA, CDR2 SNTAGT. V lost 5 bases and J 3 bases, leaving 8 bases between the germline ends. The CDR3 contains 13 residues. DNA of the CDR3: TGTGCCAGCAGTACAGGATTCAATCAGCCCCAGCATTTT. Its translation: CASSTGFNQPQHF.

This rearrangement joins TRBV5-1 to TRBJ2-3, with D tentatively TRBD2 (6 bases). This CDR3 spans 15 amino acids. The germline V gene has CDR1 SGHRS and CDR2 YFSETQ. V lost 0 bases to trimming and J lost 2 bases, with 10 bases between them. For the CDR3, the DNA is TGCGCCAGCAGCTTGGTCCGGGGGAACACAGATACGCAGTATTTT. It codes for CASSLVRGNTDTQYF.

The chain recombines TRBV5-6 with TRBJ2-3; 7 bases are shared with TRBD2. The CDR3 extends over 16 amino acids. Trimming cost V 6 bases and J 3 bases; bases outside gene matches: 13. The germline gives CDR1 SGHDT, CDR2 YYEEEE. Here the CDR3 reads CASIPLKRGGTDTQYF. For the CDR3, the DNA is TGTGCCAGCATCCCTTTGAAACGGGGAGGGACAGATACGCAGTATTTT.

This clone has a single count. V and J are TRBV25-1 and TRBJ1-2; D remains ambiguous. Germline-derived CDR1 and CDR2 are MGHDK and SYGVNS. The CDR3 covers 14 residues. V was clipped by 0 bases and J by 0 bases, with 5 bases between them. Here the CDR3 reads CASSEYSANYGYTF. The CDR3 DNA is TGTGCCAGCAGTGAATATTCGGCTAACTATGGCTACACCTTC.

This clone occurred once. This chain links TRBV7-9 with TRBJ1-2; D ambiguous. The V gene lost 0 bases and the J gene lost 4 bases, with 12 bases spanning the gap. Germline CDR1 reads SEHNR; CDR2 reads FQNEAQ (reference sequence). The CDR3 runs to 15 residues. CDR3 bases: TGTGCCAGCAGCTTAGCGAGCAGGCGCCCCTATGGCTACACCTTC. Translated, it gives CASSLASRRPYGYTF.

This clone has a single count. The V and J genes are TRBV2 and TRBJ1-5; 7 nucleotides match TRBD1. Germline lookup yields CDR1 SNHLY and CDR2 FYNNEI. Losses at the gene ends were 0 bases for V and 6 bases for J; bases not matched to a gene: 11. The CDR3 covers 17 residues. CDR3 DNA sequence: TGTGCCAGCAGTGAAGCCCTCGGAAACAGGGGAGGTCAGCCCCAGCATTTT. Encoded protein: CASSEALGNRGGQPQHF.

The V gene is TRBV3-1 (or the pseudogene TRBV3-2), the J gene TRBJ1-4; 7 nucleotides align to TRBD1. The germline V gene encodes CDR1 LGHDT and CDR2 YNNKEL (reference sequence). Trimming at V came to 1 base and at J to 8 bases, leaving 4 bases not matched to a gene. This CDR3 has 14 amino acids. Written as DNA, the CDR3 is TGTGCCAGCAGCCAAGTCGACAGGGACGAAAAACTGTTTTTT. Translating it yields CASSQVDRDEKLFF.

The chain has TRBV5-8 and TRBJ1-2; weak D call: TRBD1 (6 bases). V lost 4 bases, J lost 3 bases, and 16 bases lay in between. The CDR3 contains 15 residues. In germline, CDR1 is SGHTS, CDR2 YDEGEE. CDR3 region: CASSDPGGADYGYTF. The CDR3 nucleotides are TGTGCCAGCAGCGATCCGGGGGGGGCTGACTATGGCTACACCTTC.

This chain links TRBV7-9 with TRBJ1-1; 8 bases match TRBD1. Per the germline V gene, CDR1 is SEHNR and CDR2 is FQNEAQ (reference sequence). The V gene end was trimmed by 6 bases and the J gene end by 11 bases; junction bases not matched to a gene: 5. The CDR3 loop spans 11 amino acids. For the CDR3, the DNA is TGTGCCAGCAGAGGACAGGGAGAGGCTTTCTTT. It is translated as CASRGQGEAFF.

The CDR3 sequence: CASSLKGDTQYF. For the CDR3, the DNA is TGTGCCAGCAGCCTAAAGGGGGATACGCAGTATTTT. The V call is TRBV7-3, the J call TRBJ2-3, with a weak D call TRBD1 (5 bases). CDR3 length: 12 residues. Germline V lookup: CDR1 SGHTA, CDR2 FQGTGA. V gave up 5 bases and J gave up 6 bases, with 9 bases separating them.

CDR3 region: CASSHGTGGNEKLFF. CDR3 nucleotides: TGTGCCAGTAGCCACGGGACAGGGGGGAATGAAAAACTGTTTTTT. The V and J genes are TRBV19 and TRBJ1-4, with 11 bases fitting TRBD1. The germline gives CDR1 LNHDA, CDR2 SQIVND (reference sequence). V shed 6 bases and J 5 bases; nucleotides not matched to a gene: 5. The CDR3 totals 15 residues.